The next 21 T cell receptor beta chains were all read from a single sample in a study of blood T cell repertoires in COVID-19. Measured with immunoSEQ multiplex PCR; TCRdb has only the in-frame clones, and not every one. This sample has about 220,000 clones, with roughly 85% found just once. The sample was PBMCs or T cells enriched from blood (not recorded which). Receptor source: a woman in her forties with acute COVID-19.

The genes are TRBV5-8 and TRBJ1-2; 7 positions match TRBD1. The CDR3 runs to 14 residues. Looked up from germline, CDR1 is SGHTS and CDR2 is YDEGEE. With V trimmed by 5 bases and J by 3 bases, 7 bases remained unmatched. The CDR3 region is CASRDRDYDYGYTF. CDR3 bases: TGTGCCAGCAGAGACAGGGATTATGACTATGGCTACACCTTC.

V usage is TRBV3-1 (or the pseudogene TRBV3-2) and J usage is TRBJ2-1; 8 bases fit TRBD1. This CDR3 has 13 amino acids. Trimming removed 3 bases from V and 8 bases from J; junction bases left unmatched: 3. Germline CDR1 is LGHDT and CDR2 is YNNKEL (reference sequence). This chain's CDR3 is CASSHGQGYEQFF. CDR3 DNA: TGTGCCAGCAGCCACGGACAGGGATATGAGCAGTTCTTC.

The chain employs TRBV5-1 and TRBJ2-1; maybe TRBD1 (5 bases). The V and J ends lost 0 bases and 8 bases respectively, with 15 bases between them. CDR3 size: 15 residues. CDR1 and CDR2 (germline): SGHRS, YFSETQ. Written as DNA, the CDR3 is TGCGCCAGCAGCTTGGAAGGGCAGGGTGGGGATGAGCAGTTCTTC. This encodes CASSLEGQGGDEQFF.

The chain carries TRBV6-5 and TRBJ2-5; unclear D gene. The CDR3 contains 11 residues. Germline CDR1 is MNHEY and CDR2 is SVGAGI. Trimming cost V 5 bases and J 4 bases, with 5 bases left between them. The CDR3 DNA reads as TGTGCCAGCAGTACTATAGAGACCCAGTACTTC. This translates into CASSTIETQYF.

J is TRBJ1-1 and V is TRBV4-2; D is unresolved. Germline-derived CDR1 and CDR2 are LGHNA and YNFKEQ. V was shortened by 1 base and J by 1 base, with 10 bases between the two germline ends. The CDR3 covers 15 residues. The CDR3 DNA reads TGTGCCAGCAGCCAAGTAACCGGGTCGAACACTGAAGCTTTCTTT. It translates to CASSQVTGSNTEAFF.

The chain couples TRBV30 to TRBJ1-2; no definite D call. CDR3 length: 13 residues. The germline gives CDR1 GTSNPN, CDR2 SVGIG (reference sequence). Trimming stripped 8 bases from V and 3 bases from J, with 16 bases between. The CDR3 bases are TGTGCCCTCCTTAGGAGCTCGTACTATGGCTACACCTTC. Amino acid sequence: CALLRSSYYGYTF.

This clone occurred a few times. V is TRBV27 and J is TRBJ1-4; TRBD1 agrees at 8 bases. Germline-derived CDR1 and CDR2 are MNHEY and SMNVEV (reference sequence). The CDR3 is 16 residues long. V lost 6 bases and J lost 5; bases outside the gene matches: 11. Written as DNA, the CDR3 is TGTGCCAGCAGACTCCGACAGACAGGGGCGAATGAAAAACTGTTTTTT. Amino acids: CASRLRQTGANEKLFF. Together with reference TRBV27 and TRBJ1-4, the CDR3 gives the full variable domain: EAQVTQNPRYLITVTGKKLTVTCSQNMNHEYMSWYRQDPGLGLRQIYYSMNVEVTDKGDVPEGYKVSRKEKRNFPLILESPSPNQTSLYFCASRLRQTGANEKLFFGSGTQLSVL.

The chain recombines TRBV25-1 with TRBJ2-4; the D gene is possibly TRBD2 (7 bases). The CDR3 runs 14 residues. The germline CDR1 and CDR2 sequences are MGHDK and SYGVNS. V shed 6 bases and J shed 6 bases, with 15 bases lying between them. CDR3 in DNA: TGTGCCAGCAGCCCCAACGGGGGGCGAAACATTCAGTACTTC. Residues: CASSPNGGRNIQYF. Based on the CDR3 plus reference TRBV25-1 and TRBJ2-4, the full variable domain is EADIYQTPRYLVIGTGKKITLECSQTMGHDKMYWYQQDPGMELHLIHYSYGVNSTEKGDLSSESTVSRIRTEHFPLTLESARPSHTSQYLCASSPNGGRNIQYFGAGTRLSVL.

This chain links TRBV7-9 with TRBJ1-1; D remains ambiguous. This CDR3 spans 10 amino acids. Per the germline V gene, CDR1 is SEHNR and CDR2 is FQNEAQ (reference sequence). V was trimmed by 4 bases and J by 10 bases, leaving 7 bases between them. The CDR3 sequence: CASSSFLAFF. The CDR3, as DNA: TGTGCCAGCAGCTCTTTCTTAGCTTTCTTT.

The chain joins TRBV5-1 to TRBJ2-1; TRBD1 matches at 12 bases. After removal of 0 bases from V and 4 bases from J, the junction contained 5 bases not matched to a gene. Germline CDR1 and CDR2: SGHRS and YFSETQ. This CDR3 region has 17 residues. This CDR3 is CASSLAPGQGAYNEQFF. CDR3 coding DNA: TGCGCCAGCAGCTTGGCCCCGGGACAGGGGGCATACAATGAGCAGTTCTTC.

In nucleotides, the CDR3 is TGTGCCAGCAGTTACCTTCGCGGGGGTAATTCACCCCTCCACTTT. It yields the protein CASSYLRGGNSPLHF. The V and J genes are TRBV6-2 or TRBV6-3 and TRBJ1-6; D perhaps matches TRBD1 (5 bases). The V end was cut by 2 bases, the J end by 6 bases, with 11 bases between. The CDR3 sequence is 15 residues long. CDR1 is MNHEY, CDR2 SVGEGT, per germline.

This rearrangement joins TRBV19 to TRBJ2-2, with 10 positions matching TRBD2. CDR3 length: 15 amino acids. Per the germline V gene, CDR1 is LNHDA and CDR2 is SQIVND (reference sequence). Trimming at V came to 6 bases and at J to 7 bases, leaving 8 bases not matched to a gene. The CDR3 region is CASRALAGEFGELFF. The CDR3 nucleotides are TGTGCCAGTAGAGCGCTAGCGGGGGAGTTCGGGGAGCTGTTTTTT.

The rearrangement uses TRBV2 and TRBJ1-2, with 10 bases matching TRBD1. The CDR3 has 15 residues. Germline CDR1 reads SNHLY; CDR2 reads FYNNEI. Trimming removed 6 bases from V and 0 bases from J; junction bases left unmatched: 4. The CDR3 protein is CASRGQGLANYGYTF. The CDR3 DNA reads as TGTGCCAGCAGGGGACAGGGGTTAGCTAACTATGGCTACACCTTC.

The CDR3 sequence: CASSFSGGRREETQYF. CDR3 nucleotides: TGTGCCAGCAGCTTTAGCGGGGGCCGAAGAGAGGAGACCCAGTACTTC. The rearrangement uses TRBV11-2 and TRBJ2-5; 9 positions match TRBD2. Germline V gene sequence: CDR1 SGHAT, CDR2 FQNNGV. J lost 5 bases, V lost 3 bases, and 10 bases had no gene match. The length of the CDR3 is 16 residues.

The chain combines TRBV9 with TRBJ1-1; 9 nucleotides match TRBD1. CDR3 length equals 15 residues. The germline gives CDR1 SGDLS, CDR2 YYNGEE. Trimming at V came to 3 bases and at J to 6 bases, leaving 9 bases not matched to a gene. The CDR3 nucleotides are TGTGCCAGCAGCGCCAGCGGACAGGGGAGTCCTGAAGCTTTCTTT. Amino acids: CASSASGQGSPEAFF. Full variable domain (remainder filled in from reference TRBV9 and TRBJ1-1): DSGVTQTPKHLITATGQRVTLRCSPRSGDLSVYWYQQSLDQGLQFLIQYYNGEERAKGNILERFSAQQFPDLHSELNLSSLELGDSALYFCASSASGQGSPEAFFGQGTRLTVV.

The chain combines TRBV19 with TRBJ2-1, with TRBD2 matching over 9 bases. CDR3 length equals 16 residues. J was trimmed by 4 bases and V by 4 bases; bases with no gene match: 8. In germline, CDR1 is LNHDA, CDR2 SQIVND (reference sequence). In nucleotides, the CDR3 is TGTGCCAGTAGTAGTCTGAGCGGGGGGAGATACAATGAGCAGTTCTTC. Protein: CASSSLSGGRYNEQFF.

V is TRBV5-1 and J is TRBJ1-6, with 10 bases lining up with TRBD1. The CDR3 contains 14 residues. J was trimmed by 8 bases and V by 7 bases; bases with no gene match: 6. Germline V gene sequence: CDR1 SGHRS, CDR2 YFSETQ. DNA for the CDR3: TGCGCCAGCTCCGGGGACAGGGGCGATTCACCCCTCCACTTT. Its translation is CASSGDRGDSPLHF.

The rearrangement joins TRBV11-3 to TRBJ2-2; D is perhaps TRBD2 (6 bases). The CDR3 is 16 residues long. Germline values: CDR1 SGHNT, CDR2 YENEEA. Trimming left V 1 base short and J 4 bases short, with 13 bases between. CDR3 loop: CASSLGRGSTTGELFF. The CDR3 nucleotides read TGTGCCAGCAGCTTAGGTCGGGGGTCGACCACCGGGGAGCTGTTTTTT.

With regard to this clone: Distinct nucleotide sequences in the sample also encode this CDR3. The J gene is TRBJ2-3, the V gene TRBV19, with D tentatively TRBD2 (5 bases). The germline V gene has CDR1 LNHDA and CDR2 SQIVND (reference sequence). Trimming stripped 4 bases from V and 4 bases from J, with 9 bases between. The CDR3 is 13 amino acids. The chain's CDR3 is CASSRTRSDTQYF. Here the CDR3 DNA reads TGTGCCAGTAGTAGAACTAGATCAGATACGCAGTATTTT.

The chain uses TRBV7-9 and TRBJ1-2; 7 nucleotides agree with TRBD1. Unmatched junction bases numbered 8, after V lost 4 bases and J lost 3 bases. Per germline, CDR1 SEHNR and CDR2 FQNEAQ (reference sequence). The CDR3 length is 15 residues. The CDR3 bases are TGTGCCAGCAGCTCCGGGACAGTTTTAGACTATGGCTACACCTTC. It codes for CASSSGTVLDYGYTF.

The chain has TRBV9 and TRBJ1-2, with D uncertain. V gave up 3 bases and J gave up 7 bases, with 7 bases separating them. This CDR3 region has 11 residues. CDR1 is SGDLS and CDR2 is YYNGEE in the germline V gene. The CDR3 protein is CASSGPVGYTF. CDR3 nucleotide sequence: TGTGCCAGCAGCGGGCCAGTTGGCTACACCTTC.